Sequencing of this T cell receptor (beta chain) was carried out in a study of cytotoxic CD8 clonotypes in ibrutinib-treated CLL. For the study at large: There were, on average, around 260,000 productive templates and around 94,000 productive rearrangements per sample.

This clone has more than one count but fewer than ten. Germline values: CDR1 SGHTA, CDR2 FQGNSA. The germline V and J ends were trimmed by 5 bases and 1 base, with 8 bases remaining between them. The CDR3 is 13 amino acids. Sequenced by immunoSEQ multiplex PCR; TCRdb stores in-frame clones only, minus some. Of around 310,000 clones in the sample, approximately 80% are singletons; the top ten hold over 6.5%. The sequencing here drew on PBMCs, taken before ibrutinib treatment. The source of this sequence is a human donor with chronic lymphocytic leukemia. This chain connects TRBV7-2 to TRBJ2-5; D unclear. This CDR3 is CASSPRIQETQYF. The CDR3 coding sequence is TGTGCCAGCAGCCCCCGGATCCAAGAGACCCAGTACTTC. Variable domain in full (rest from reference TRBV7-2 and TRBJ2-5): GAGVSQSPSNKVTEKGKDVELRCDPISGHTALYWYRQSLGQGLEFLIYFQGNSAPDKSGLPSDRFSAERTGGSVSTLTIQRTQQEDSAVYLCASSPRIQETQYFGPGTRLLVL.